Listed here are 14 T cell receptor beta chains from one sample, sequenced in a study of radiation and T cells in renal cell carcinoma. TCRdb's copy holds only in-frame clones and misses some; the assay was immunoSEQ multiplex PCR. Of tens of thousands of clones listed, more than 60% were seen once; the top ten hold 6.5% to 7.5%. Time point indicated: blood 4 weeks post-SBRT, at nephrectomy. Treatment specified: 15 Gy SBRT to primary tumor, nephrectomy 4 weeks later. Here the sequenced sample was blood, taken from a patient whose treatment included radiotherapy and nephrectomy. These receptor sequences come from a man aged 55 to 70 with renal cell carcinoma.

The chain has TRBV30 and TRBJ1-1; a possible D gene is TRBD1 (5 bases). The CDR3 loop spans 13 amino acids. Germline assignment: CDR1 GTSNPN and CDR2 SVGIG (reference sequence). Between the trimmed V and J ends, which lost 5 bases and 1 base, there was a span of 11 bases. In DNA form, the CDR3 reads TGTGCCTGGGGGGCCGGGTGGAACACTGAAGCTTTCTTT. Amino acids: CAWGAGWNTEAFF.

J is TRBJ1-2 and V is TRBV7-9, with 8 bases identical to TRBD1. V shed 5 bases and J 3 bases; nucleotides not matched to a gene: 11. Germline V lookup: CDR1 SEHNR, CDR2 FQNEAQ (reference sequence). The CDR3 covers 16 residues. CDR3 sequence (DNA): TGTGCCAGCAGCCGAGGACAGGGTTCCGTTGACTATGGCTACACCTTC. It yields the protein CASSRGQGSVDYGYTF. Based on the CDR3 plus reference TRBV7-9 and TRBJ1-2, the full variable domain is DTGVSQNPRHKITKRGQNVTFRCDPISEHNRLYWYRQTLGQGPEFLTYFQNEAQLEKSRLLSDRFSAERPKGSFSTLEIQRTEQGDSAMYLCASSRGQGSVDYGYTFGSGTRLTVV.

V is TRBV6-1 and J is TRBJ1-5; D remains ambiguous. From germline, CDR1 is MNHNS and CDR2 SASEGT. V lost 2 bases and J 10 bases, leaving 18 bases between the germline ends. This CDR3 spans 15 amino acids. CDR3 sequence reads: CASSESGPNRNPQHF. The DNA for the CDR3 is TGTGCCAGCAGTGAATCGGGCCCAAATCGGAACCCCCAGCATTTT.

This sequence joins TRBV19 and TRBJ1-2; D uncertain. Germline CDR1 and CDR2: LNHDA and SQIVND (reference sequence). Trimming took off 3 bases at V and 4 bases at J, with 15 bases between the two ends. This CDR3 is 15 amino acids long. CDR3 loop: CASSIEVTSLYGYTF. The CDR3 DNA follows: TGTGCCAGTAGTATTGAAGTCACTTCCCTCTATGGCTACACCTTC.

The chain couples TRBV5-4 to TRBJ2-5; D possibly uses TRBD1 or TRBD2 (5 bases each). Germline CDR1 SGHNT, CDR2 YYREEE (reference sequence). The V and J ends lost 0 bases and 2 bases respectively, with 11 bases between them. The CDR3 contains 15 residues. The CDR3 DNA follows: TGTGCCAGCAGCTTGGCGAGGGGCCAGCAAGAGACCCAGTACTTC. Protein sequence: CASSLARGQQETQYF. Looking up the rest from reference TRBV5-4 and TRBJ2-5 gives the full variable domain: ETGVTQSPTHLIKTRGQQVTLRCSSQSGHNTVSWYQQALGQGPQFIFQYYREEENGRGNFPPRFSGLQFPNYSSELNVNALELDDSALYLCASSLARGQQETQYFGPGTRLLVL.

To note about this clone: Other DNA sequences from this sample encode an identical CDR3 as well. The chain couples TRBV5-4 to TRBJ2-2; weak D call: TRBD1 (6 bases). There are 16 residues in the CDR3. Germline loops: CDR1 SGHNT, CDR2 YYREEE (reference sequence). Trimming pared 2 bases from V and 5 bases from J, leaving 16 bases between. The CDR3 region has the DNA TGTGCCAGCAGCTTATTACAGGGTCGCGATACCGGGGAGCTGTTTTTT. Residues: CASSLLQGRDTGELFF.

The chain recombines TRBV2 with TRBJ2-3; D unclear. The V gene's germline CDR1 is SNHLY and CDR2 FYNNEI. The CDR3 is 15 amino acids. The V and J ends lost 7 bases and 5 bases respectively, with 19 bases between them. The CDR3 DNA follows: TGTGCCAGCATCGTCGGTTTCTCTCCACAAGATACGCAGTATTTT. Encoded protein: CASIVGFSPQDTQYF.

The V gene is TRBV18, the J gene TRBJ1-1; the match to TRBD1 covers 9 bases. V gave up 4 bases and J gave up 1 base; unmatched junction bases: 7. The length of the CDR3 is 16 residues. CDR1 is KGHSH, CDR2 LQKENI, per germline. The CDR3 sequence: CASSLGTGTSNTEAFF. In DNA, the CDR3 is TGTGCCAGCTCACTAGGGACAGGGACTTCGAACACTGAAGCTTTCTTT.

This clone has only a few counts. The rearrangement joins TRBV18 to TRBJ2-7; D perhaps matches TRBD2 (7 bases). Per the germline V gene, CDR1 is KGHSH and CDR2 is LQKENI. Deletions cut 5 bases from V and 3 bases from J, with 20 bases between. This CDR3 comprises 16 residues. This CDR3 reads CASSVHRGGASYEQYF. CDR3 nucleotide sequence: TGTGCCAGCTCAGTTCACCGTGGGGGGGCTAGCTACGAGCAGTACTTC.

This chain uses TRBV5-1 with TRBJ2-1; TRBD1 is a possible D gene (6 bases). This CDR3 comprises 16 residues. V was clipped by 4 bases and J by 0 bases, with 14 bases between them. Germline V lookup: CDR1 SGHRS, CDR2 YFSETQ. The CDR3 sequence is CASSPQTGDSYNEQFF. DNA of the CDR3: TGCGCCAGCAGCCCCCAGACAGGAGACTCCTACAATGAGCAGTTCTTC.

The rearrangement uses TRBV7-9 and TRBJ2-2, with 8 positions matching TRBD2. This CDR3 contains 16 residues. Germline CDR1 is SEHNR and CDR2 is FQNEAQ (reference sequence). The V and J ends lost 1 base and 4 bases, in that order; junction bases with no gene match: 5. Here the CDR3 DNA reads TGTGCCAGCAGCTTAGACGCCAGCGGGGGCACCGGGGAGCTGTTTTTT. This codes for CASSLDASGGTGELFF.

This rearrangement joins TRBV7-2 to TRBJ1-5; tentatively, D is TRBD1 (5 bases). This CDR3 contains 14 residues. V was clipped by 4 bases and J by 3 bases, with 10 bases between them. From germline, CDR1 is SGHTA and CDR2 FQGNSA. This CDR3 is CASSSQGSNQPQHF. The CDR3 coding sequence is TGTGCCAGCAGCTCCCAGGGATCCAATCAGCCCCAGCATTTT.

This clone was recorded only once. The genes are TRBV29-1 and TRBJ1-5; the D is unclear. The germline V gene encodes CDR1 SQVTM and CDR2 ANQGSEA. This CDR3 spans 12 amino acids. Trimming shortened V by 5 bases and J by 2 bases, and 7 bases separated the two germline ends. CDR3 DNA sequence: TGCAGCGTTCGGACCGGCAATCAGCCCCAGCATTTT. As protein: CSVRTGNQPQHF.

The chain has TRBV30 and TRBJ2-1; possibly TRBD2 for D (5 bases). Trimming pared 8 bases from V and 5 bases from J, leaving 13 bases between. The germline gives CDR1 GTSNPN, CDR2 SVGIG (reference sequence). This CDR3 has 12 residues. The CDR3 protein is CASERIHNEQFF. DNA of the CDR3: TGTGCCAGCGAGCGGATCCACAATGAGCAGTTCTTC.